This entry lists 32 T cell receptor beta chains sequenced from one sample in a study of early T cells in non-severe SARS-CoV-2 infection (dated by TCRdb to about 2021). To prepare the library, 5' RACE was applied. TCRdb names NextSeq 500 as the instrument used. Using fastp at Q25 and MiXCR, TCRdb reprocessed the public reads and kept productive beta chains. Each entry merges the rows of one CDR3 protein and shows their most common DNA and genes. This sample lists about 56,000 distinct CDR3 sequences; approximately 10% were detected once. Of the sample, over 5% falls within the top ten clones. Sequencing used whole blood. These receptors were obtained from an adult who was a healthcare worker with PCR-confirmed SARS-CoV-2 infection or an uninfected control (not recorded which).

The rearrangement uses TRBV5-1 and TRBJ1-3, with D unclear. The V end lost 0 bases, the J end lost 0 bases, and 7 bases lay between the germline ends. This CDR3 comprises 15 residues. CDR1 and CDR2 (germline): SGHRS, YFSETQ. The CDR3 nucleotides are TGCGCCAGCAGCTTGGGTGGTAACTCTGGAAACACCATATATTTT. Translation gives CASSLGGNSGNTIYF.

Many counts were recorded for this clonotype. The chain links TRBV10-3 to TRBJ1-5; unclear D gene. CDR1 and CDR2 from the germline V gene are ENHRY and SYGVKD. The CDR3 covers 13 residues. Trimming stripped 3 bases from V and 3 bases from J, with 6 bases between. CDR3 sequence reads: CAISEGYNQPQHF. The CDR3 bases are TGTGCCATCAGTGAAGGCTACAATCAGCCCCAGCATTTT.

This clonotype was seen repeatedly, ten times or more. The chain carries TRBV30 and TRBJ1-1; D uncertain. The CDR3 sequence is 13 residues long. Germline assignment: CDR1 GTSNPN and CDR2 SVGIG (reference sequence). Trimming pared 4 bases from V and 4 bases from J, leaving 13 bases between. CDR3 protein: CAWNPGAPTEAFF. In DNA form, the CDR3 reads TGTGCCTGGAACCCAGGAGCCCCCACTGAAGCTTTCTTT. Combining the CDR3 with reference TRBV30 and TRBJ1-1 gives the whole variable domain SQTIHQWPATLVQPVGSPLSLECTVEGTSNPNLYWYRQAAGRGLQLLFYSVGIGQISSEVPQNLSASRPQDRQFILSSKKLLLSDSGFYLCAWNPGAPTEAFFGQGTRLTVV.

This clonotype was counted only a few times. The chain combines TRBV9 with TRBJ2-4; unclear D gene. Looked up from germline, CDR1 is SGDLS and CDR2 is YYNGEE. V lost 0 bases and J lost 7, with 8 bases in between. The CDR3 has 13 amino acids. DNA of the CDR3: TGTGCCAGCAGCGTAGCTGCGGAGAACATTCAGTACTTC. Protein: CASSVAAENIQYF.

This clonotype occurred a few times. The genes are TRBV24-1 and TRBJ2-1; 8 nucleotides line up with TRBD2. V lost 4 bases, J lost 7 bases, and 8 bases stayed unmatched. The CDR3 sequence is 15 residues long. Germline V gene data show CDR1 as KGHDR and CDR2 as SFDVKD. The CDR3 region is CATSDDSGTGNEQFF. CDR3 sequence (DNA): TGTGCCACCAGTGACGATAGCGGGACGGGTAATGAGCAGTTCTTC.

In its sample, this clonotype was seen many times. The chain uses TRBV25-1 and TRBJ1-4; maybe TRBD1 (5 bases). The ends were cut back, 3 bases at V and 7 bases at J, with 12 bases in the middle. The CDR3 extends over 14 amino acids. The germline CDR1 and CDR2 sequences are MGHDK and SYGVNS. Here the CDR3 DNA reads TGTGCCAGCAGTGAGCCTCAGGGATTTGAAAAACTGTTTTTT. This translates into CASSEPQGFEKLFF.

In regard to this clonotype: Just one base apart from a much larger clone, this may be a read error. Without the conserved terminal phenylalanine or tryptophan, this CDR3 likely stems from a read error. The chain uses TRBV12-3 or TRBV12-4 and TRBJ1-4, with D unclear. The CDR3 is 15 residues long. Trimming pared 6 bases from V and 7 bases from J, leaving 18 bases between. CDR3 DNA sequence: TGTGCCAGCAGCCCTCAGTCCGGAGGCGGTGAAAAACTGTTTTAT. This sequence encodes CASSPQSGGGEKLFY.

This clonotype occurred many times. The chain couples TRBV4-2 to TRBJ2-7, with no clear D. V lost 4 bases and J 3 bases, leaving 7 bases between the germline ends. Looked up from germline, CDR1 is LGHNA and CDR2 is YNFKEQ. The CDR3 has 12 residues. DNA for the CDR3: TGTGCCAGCAGCCCGAATAACTACGAGCAGTACTTC. Protein product: CASSPNNYEQYF.

This clonotype has a count of ten or more. One end of the junction is discordant with germline, which a read error may explain. The chain has TRBV7-7 and TRBJ2-1; perhaps D is TRBD1 or TRBD2 (5 bases each). CDR3 length: 14 residues. From germline, CDR1 is SSHAT and CDR2 FNYEAQ (reference sequence). This CDR3 reads CASSLSGTNNEQFF. CDR3 nucleotide sequence: TGTGCTAGCAGCTTATCCGGGACCAACAATGAGCAGTTCTTC.

This clonotype was recorded at least ten times. The chain recombines TRBV27 with TRBJ2-7; no definite D call. This CDR3 region has 13 residues. V lost 7 bases, J lost 5 bases, and 15 bases lay in between. Germline CDR1 is MNHEY and CDR2 is SMNVEV (reference sequence). The CDR3 DNA reads as TGTGCCAGCACGTCCGGGCCTGGGGACGAGCAGTACTTC. This sequence encodes CASTSGPGDEQYF.

This clonotype has only a few counts. The chain combines TRBV7-9 with TRBJ1-5; D unclear. The CDR3 runs 15 residues. The germline V gene has CDR1 SEHNR and CDR2 FQNEAQ (reference sequence). Trimming left V 5 bases short and J 4 bases short, with 15 bases between. CDR3 residues: CASSPDGLNNQPQHF. The CDR3 DNA reads TGTGCCAGCAGCCCCGATGGACTGAATAATCAGCCCCAGCATTTT.

The V call is TRBV7-9, the J call TRBJ1-3; weak D call: TRBD1 (5 bases). The CDR3 is made up of 14 amino acids. From germline, CDR1 is SEHNR and CDR2 FQNEAQ (reference sequence). Trimming stripped 8 bases from V and 0 bases from J, with 11 bases between. The chain's CDR3 is CASGGEGSGNTIYF. CDR3 in DNA: TGTGCCAGCGGGGGGGAAGGCTCTGGAAACACCATATATTTT.

The rearrangement joins TRBV20-1 to TRBJ2-3, with D unresolved. Germline V CDR1 and CDR2: DFQATT, SNEGSKA (reference sequence). The CDR3 consists of 14 residues. V was clipped by 3 bases and J by 6 bases, with 16 bases between them. CDR3 bases: TGCAGTGCTAGGCACCCGGGCCCCAGGGATACGCAGTATTTT. Translating gives CSARHPGPRDTQYF.

This clonotype was seen a handful of times. V and J are TRBV28 and TRBJ2-1, with 10 bases that match TRBD2. This CDR3 is built from 17 residues. Germline CDR1 and CDR2: MDHEN and SYDVKM. The ends lost 5 bases at V and 10 bases at J; junction bases unmatched: 17. CDR3 DNA: TGTGCCAGCAGTCCCTTCCTTTTAGCGGGAGGAAGAGGCGAGCAGTTCTTC. Translating it yields CASSPFLLAGGRGEQFF.

A remark on this clonotype: This may be a read error: a much more frequent sequence differs by one nucleotide. V gene TRBV11-2 combines with J gene TRBJ1-3; 8 bases agree with TRBD1. Germline V gene sequence: CDR1 SGHAT, CDR2 FQNNGV. This CDR3 has 17 amino acids. In nucleotides, the CDR3 is TGTGCCAGCAGCTCTTTGACAGGGGCGAACTCTGGAGACACCATATATTTT. This sequence encodes CASSSLTGANSGDTIYF. Looking up the rest from reference TRBV11-2 and TRBJ1-3 gives the full variable domain: EAGVAQSPRYKIIEKRQSVAFWCNPISGHATLYWYQQILGQGPKLLIQFQNNGVVDDSQLPKDRFSAERLKGVDSTLKIQPAKLEDSAVYLCASSSLTGANSGDTIYFGEGSWLTVV.

In regard to this clonotype: At one end the junction does not follow the germline gene, possibly because of a read error. The V and J genes are TRBV7-7 and TRBJ2-7, with 11 nucleotides matching TRBD2. There are 14 residues in the CDR3. Germline assignment: CDR1 SSHAT and CDR2 FNYEAQ (reference sequence). The CDR3 nucleotides read TGTGCTAGCAGCTCCGGACTAGCGGGCTACGAGCAGTACTTC. Protein: CASSSGLAGYEQYF.

The CDR3 nucleotides are TGTGCCAGCCCCTTGGGGGCGGTAGCCAAAAACATTCAGTACTTC. Protein product: CASPLGAVAKNIQYF. The chain combines TRBV12-3 or TRBV12-4 with TRBJ2-4, with D possibly matching TRBD1 (6 bases). The CDR3 spans 15 residues. The V and J ends lost 8 bases and 0 bases respectively, with 14 bases between them.

This clonotype was seen only a few times. J is TRBJ1-4 and V is TRBV6-2 or TRBV6-3; D not certain. V shed 5 bases and J shed 0 bases, with 10 bases lying between them. The germline CDR1 and CDR2 sequences are MNHEY and SVGEGT. The CDR3 sequence is 15 residues long. The CDR3 protein is CASSRRSATNEKLFF. CDR3 nucleotides: TGTGCCAGCAGTCGGCGGTCTGCAACTAATGAAAAACTGTTTTTT.

This clonotype occurred a few times. The V and J genes are TRBV4-1 and TRBJ1-6; D is possibly TRBD1 (6 bases). The germline CDR1 and CDR2 sequences are MGHRA and YSYEKL. The CDR3 spans 13 residues. Trimming shortened V by 3 bases and J by 9 bases, and 9 bases separated the two germline ends. Here the CDR3 reads CASSQGQRSPLHF. The CDR3 bases are TGCGCCAGCAGCCAGGGACAACGTTCACCCCTCCACTTT.

This clonotype was observed a few times. The chain uses TRBV30 and TRBJ1-1; D remains ambiguous. The V end was cut by 0 bases, the J end by 3 bases, with 8 bases between. CDR1 GTSNPN and CDR2 SVGIG come from the germline V gene (reference sequence). The CDR3 extends over 13 amino acids. The CDR3 nucleotides are TGTGCCTGGAGTGTTAGCGCCCACACTGAAGCTTTCTTT. This gives the protein CAWSVSAHTEAFF. Full variable domain (remainder filled in from reference TRBV30 and TRBJ1-1): SQTIHQWPATLVQPVGSPLSLECTVEGTSNPNLYWYRQAAGRGLQLLFYSVGIGQISSEVPQNLSASRPQDRQFILSSKKLLLSDSGFYLCAWSVSAHTEAFFGQGTRLTVV.

This clonotype was observed a few times. The chain combines TRBV29-1 with TRBJ1-1, with D maybe TRBD1 (6 bases). CDR1 is SQVTM, CDR2 ANQGSEA, per germline. CDR3 size: 12 residues. Trimming shortened V by 6 bases and J by 2 bases, and 10 bases separated the two germline ends. The CDR3 nucleotides are TGCAGCGTAGTACAGGGAAACACTGAAGCTTTCTTT. Translation gives CSVVQGNTEAFF.

This clonotype was detected ten times or more. The DNA for the CDR3 is TGTGCCTGGGAAGACAGGAACACTGAAGCTTTCTTT. It translates to CAWEDRNTEAFF. The chain is built from TRBV30 and TRBJ1-1, with a weak D call TRBD1 (5 bases). Germline CDR1 reads GTSNPN; CDR2 reads SVGIG (reference sequence). The CDR3 sequence is 12 residues long. V was cut by 5 bases and J by 1 base, with 8 bases left in between. The variable domain in full, with the rest retrieved from reference TRBV30 and TRBJ1-1, is SQTIHQWPATLVQPVGSPLSLECTVEGTSNPNLYWYRQAAGRGLQLLFYSVGIGQISSEVPQNLSASRPQDRQFILSSKKLLLSDSGFYLCAWEDRNTEAFFGQGTRLTVV.

To note about this clonotype: Mismatch with germline at one junction end may stem from a read error. The chain uses TRBV10-3 and TRBJ2-1; 8 bases agree with TRBD1. The CDR3 totals 15 residues. The V gene's germline CDR1 is ENHRY and CDR2 SYGVKD. CDR3 region: CTISLDRASYNEQFF. The CDR3, as DNA: TGTACCATCAGTCTGGACAGGGCCTCCTACAATGAGCAGTTCTTC.

This clonotype came up many times. CDR3 coding DNA: TGCAGTGCTAGAGATACTAGCGGGAGCGAGGAGGAGACCCAGTACTTC. It translates to CSARDTSGSEEETQYF. The chain couples TRBV20-1 to TRBJ2-5; TRBD2 aligns across 11 bases. V lost 0 bases, J lost 5 bases, and 8 bases stayed unmatched. The CDR3 sequence is 16 residues long. Germline CDR1 DFQATT, CDR2 SNEGSKA (reference sequence).

This clonotype was seen at least ten times. The chain joins TRBV7-2 to TRBJ2-1, with D tentatively TRBD2 (5 bases). The CDR3 runs 12 residues. CDR1 is SGHTA, CDR2 FQGNSA, per germline. V was trimmed by 3 bases and J by 10 bases, leaving 10 bases between them. The CDR3 region is CASSLDWLEQFF. CDR3 bases: TGTGCCAGCAGCTTGGACTGGCTCGAGCAGTTCTTC.

Concerning this clonotype itself: It is unclear where the CDR3 begins or ends on the DNA, so no DNA is shown, and the CDR3 is as TCRdb lists it. V is TRBV29-1 and J is TRBJ2-2; the DNA was not used to check the table's D call, TRBD2. The CDR3 spans 14 amino acids, including both terminal residues. Germline V lookup: CDR1 SQVTM, CDR2 ANQGSEA. CDR3 sequence reads: CSFNVGPTPGSCFF.

Notes on this clonotype: One base away lies a much larger clone, so this may be a sequencing read error. This chain links TRBV11-3 with TRBJ2-3; the D call may be TRBD1 or TRBD2 (5 bases each). This CDR3 spans 13 amino acids. Germline CDR1 and CDR2: SGHNT and YENEEA. DNA for the CDR3: TGTGCCAGCAGCCGGGACCTCACAGAAACGCAGTATTTT. It translates to CASSRDLTETQYF. The complete variable domain, with remaining parts taken from reference TRBV11-3 and TRBJ2-3, reads EAGVVQSPRYKIIEKKQPVAFWCNPISGHNTLYWYLQNLGQGPELLIRYENEEAVDDSQLPKDRFSAERLKGVDSTLKIQPAELGDSAVYLCASSRDLTETQYFGPGTRLTVL.

In its sample, this clonotype was seen many times. V and J are TRBV6-2 or TRBV6-3 and TRBJ2-1; D possibly uses TRBD1 or TRBD2 (5 bases each). Trimming stripped 5 bases from V and 6 bases from J, with 17 bases between. This CDR3 has 15 residues. Germline V lookup: CDR1 MNHEY, CDR2 SVGEGT. CDR3: CASSPSRDRGNEQFF. In nucleotides, the CDR3 is TGTGCCAGCAGTCCATCCCGGGACCGGGGCAATGAGCAGTTCTTC.

The rearrangement joins TRBV7-3 to TRBJ2-5; D remains ambiguous. This CDR3 contains 13 residues. V dropped 2 bases and J dropped 1 base, with 5 bases sitting between them. Germline assignment: CDR1 SGHTA and CDR2 FQGTGA. CDR3: CASSLGSQETQYF. DNA for the CDR3: TGTGCCAGCAGCTTAGGATCCCAAGAGACCCAGTACTTC.

This clonotype has only a few counts. The chain recombines TRBV3-1 with TRBJ2-1; weak D call: TRBD1 (6 bases). Trimming removed 3 bases at V and 0 bases at J, with 15 bases between. Germline V lookup: CDR1 LGHDT, CDR2 YNNKEL (reference sequence). CDR3 length: 17 amino acids. Here the CDR3 DNA reads TGTGCCAGCAGCCAGGCCATCCGGACAGCCTCCTACAATGAGCAGTTCTTC. Translating gives CASSQAIRTASYNEQFF.

This clonotype appeared many times. V and J are TRBV7-9 and TRBJ2-3; D remains unclear. From germline, CDR1 is SEHNR and CDR2 FQNEAQ (reference sequence). This CDR3 is 11 amino acids long. V dropped 5 bases and J dropped 3 bases, with 3 bases sitting between them. As DNA, the CDR3 is TGTGCCAGCAGCCCAACAGATACGCAGTATTTT. The encoded protein is CASSPTDTQYF.

This clonotype has just a few counts. CDR3 region: CSAISPGTDTQYF. CDR3 nucleotide sequence: TGCAGTGCTATTTCCCCGGGAACAGATACGCAGTATTTT. This chain links TRBV20-1 with TRBJ2-3, with D possibly TRBD2 on 5 matching bases. The ends were cut back, 4 bases at V and 3 bases at J, with 11 bases in the middle. This CDR3 is 13 amino acids long. Germline assignment: CDR1 DFQATT and CDR2 SNEGSKA (reference sequence).